This T cell receptor (beta chain) appears in the sequencing data of a study of cytomegalovirus exposure and HLA in healthy donors. On the study more broadly: Earlier findings included more than 95 million unique TCR beta sequences obtained from 150 million to 200 million T cells.

General study results and limits: Productive status was seen about 90% or about 30% of the time for most TCR beta V segments in an earlier analysis.

Looked up from germline, CDR1 is SGHRS and CDR2 is YFSETQ. V was pared by 0 bases and J by 5 bases, with 5 bases of the junction left unmatched. CDR3 length: 16 residues. Comment on this clone: Its specificity is not known.

The PCR had 60 Vbeta and 13 Jbeta primers. The repertoire was sequenced with immunoSEQ multiplex PCR; TCRdb's copy has only in-frame clones and lacks some. The data show 120,000 to 150,000 clones, roughly 79% seen once. The clonotype was recovered from a woman aged 40 to 55 in good health and CMV-seropositive. Sequencing was performed on PBMCs. The chain has TRBV5-1 and TRBJ2-2; 9 bases map to TRBD1. CDR3 in DNA: TGCGCCAGCAGCTTGGACGGGACAGGGTTGACCGGGGAGCTGTTTTTT. Its translation: CASSLDGTGLTGELFF. The full variable domain, in which reference TRBV5-1 and TRBJ2-2 provide the parts outside the CDR3, is KAGVTQTPRYLIKTRGQQVTLSCSPISGHRSVSWYQQTPGQGLQFLFEYFSETQRNKGNFPGRFSGRQFSNSRSEMNVSTLELGDSALYLCASSLDGTGLTGELFFGEGSRLTVL.